Listed below are T cell receptor beta chains from one sample, sequenced in a study of Graves' ophthalmopathy and Graves' hyperthyroidism. From the multiplex PCR reads, TCRdb called clonotypes with MiXCR, one entry per CDR3 protein. Of about 700,000 distinct CDR3 sequences in the sample, about two fifths are singletons; the top ten hold 3.3%. The sample taken for sequencing was peripheral blood. These receptors were collected from an adult man with Graves' ophthalmopathy. Both conserved end residues are part of each CDR3.

v_call: TRBV2
cdr3_aa: CASKISVTGLDPAYNSPLHF

v_call: TRBV24-1
cdr3_aa: CATSDNSDRGRTTEAFF

v_call: TRBV5-1
cdr3_aa: CASLGTEKTEAFF

v_call: TRBV3-1
cdr3_aa: CASSQVRVGQPQHF

v_call: TRBV20-1
cdr3_aa: CSARGLARDTGELFF

v_call: TRBV7-9
cdr3_aa: CASSLVKPMNTEAFF

v_call: TRBV24-1
cdr3_aa: CATSDQGAFGELFF

v_call: TRBV25-1
cdr3_aa: CASSEVSETQYF

v_call: TRBV5-1
cdr3_aa: CASKREPGDRHEQYF

v_call: TRBV29-1
cdr3_aa: CSVGTGAGEKLFF

v_call: TRBV7-2
cdr3_aa: CASSLRDRGLLSPLHF

v_call: TRBV29-1
cdr3_aa: CSVESAQGDYGYTF

v_call: TRBV9
cdr3_aa: CASSYSQVRGVYEQYF

v_call: TRBV5-1
cdr3_aa: CASSWDGGRNQPQHF

v_call: TRBV4-3
cdr3_aa: CASSQVTRGATGELFF

v_call: TRBV5-6
cdr3_aa: CASSSGAALSGNTF

v_call: TRBV25-1
cdr3_aa: CASSEGGDNEKLFF

v_call: TRBV10-3
cdr3_aa: CASSYDFYEQYF

v_call: TRBV2
cdr3_aa: CACSARQDLNQPRHF

v_call: TRBV12-3/TRBV12-4
cdr3_aa: CASSYSPSQPQHF

v_call: TRBV9
cdr3_aa: CASSSPGQGGYGYTF

v_call: TRBV19
cdr3_aa: CASSATGTVSEAFF

v_call: TRBV10-3
cdr3_aa: CAISELAGNTGELFF

v_call: TRBV7-2
cdr3_aa: CASSTGQGTWPEAFF

v_call: TRBV24-1
cdr3_aa: CASSHRTGRNSNQPQHF

v_call: TRBV4-1
cdr3_aa: CASSQRDNQPQHF

v_call: TRBV7-9
cdr3_aa: CASSPSTRLSGNTIYF

v_call: TRBV5-1
cdr3_aa: CASREWGVDGYTF

v_call: TRBV6-2/TRBV6-3
cdr3_aa: CASSYSRAAGLNREKLFF

v_call: TRBV7-2
cdr3_aa: CASSLDLRAGRFTGELFF

v_call: TRBV7-3
cdr3_aa: CASSPRPSGRPDEQYF

v_call: TRBV2
cdr3_aa: CATRLGRVSETQYF

v_call: TRBV2
cdr3_aa: CASTGGFSGNTIYF

v_call: TRBV24-1
cdr3_aa: CATSDLGGQGGYTF

v_call: TRBV19
cdr3_aa: CASSMRSFGNQPQHF

v_call: TRBV25-1
cdr3_aa: CASSIGLADNQETQYF

v_call: TRBV2
cdr3_aa: CASRYQPGVAGKLFF

v_call: TRBV7-3
cdr3_aa: CASSYPKGVNQPQHF

v_call: TRBV19
cdr3_aa: CASSIVGLNRGEKLFF

v_call: TRBV29-1
cdr3_aa: CSASGTGYGYTF

v_call: TRBV25-1
cdr3_aa: CASAVALHF

v_call: TRBV5-5
cdr3_aa: CASSSGLRSYEQYF

v_call: TRBV12-3/TRBV12-4
cdr3_aa: CASSLPGTSRTQYF

v_call: TRBV7-9
cdr3_aa: CASSLKGTGTIYF

v_call: TRBV2
cdr3_aa: CASSESPRGPFF

v_call: TRBV6-1
cdr3_aa: CASSETGYGNQPQHF

v_call: TRBV11-2
cdr3_aa: CASSRPGNTEAFF

v_call: TRBV11-2
cdr3_aa: CASSSSLGSPLHF

v_call: TRBV11-2
cdr3_aa: CASGLRETYEQYF

v_call: TRBV19
cdr3_aa: CASSNGGTGGWDQPQHF

v_call: TRBV6-6
cdr3_aa: CASSKTGTDAFF

v_call: TRBV29-1
cdr3_aa: CSAPIPGQGENTEAFF

v_call: TRBV7-9
cdr3_aa: CASSLNNQGRDGYTF